Shown below are 31 T cell receptor beta chains from a single sample sequenced in a study of OX40 agonist ivuxolimab in advanced cancers. Profiled with immunoSEQ multiplex PCR; TCRdb holds only in-frame clones, not every one. The data show 70,000 or so clones, roughly 89% seen once. The starting material was CD4+ or CD8+ T cells sorted from blood, obtained in a trial of the OX40 agonist ivuxolimab. The receptors originated from an adult with an advanced solid tumor such as melanoma, head and neck, liver or kidney cancer.

This chain uses TRBV7-2 with TRBJ2-1; the D gene could be TRBD1 or TRBD2 (7 bases each). V lost 6 bases to trimming and J lost 15 bases, with 18 bases between them. In germline, CDR1 is SGHTA, CDR2 FQGNSA. This CDR3 is built from 12 residues. The CDR3 protein is CASSQGEGARFF. Here the CDR3 DNA reads TGTGCCAGCAGTCAGGGGGAGGGCGCCCGGTTCTTC.

This chain uses TRBV7-9 with TRBJ2-7; D is unclear. CDR3 size: 15 residues. V gave up 0 bases and J gave up 0 bases, with 9 bases separating them. From germline, CDR1 is SEHNR and CDR2 FQNEAQ (reference sequence). CDR3 sequence (DNA): TGTGCCAGCAGCTTAGCTAGCCCGAGCTCCTACGAGCAGTACTTC. The encoded protein is CASSLASPSSYEQYF.

The chain recombines TRBV29-1 with TRBJ2-2; 7 bases map to TRBD1. The V and J ends lost 4 bases and 7 bases, in that order; junction bases with no gene match: 6. Germline V gene data show CDR1 as SQVTM and CDR2 as ANQGSEA. The CDR3 sequence is 13 residues long. The CDR3 DNA reads TGCAGCGTTGCCGGGACAGCCGTCGGGGAGCTGTTTTTT. It codes for CSVAGTAVGELFF.

The chain uses TRBV5-1 and TRBJ2-3; 7 bases align to TRBD2. The CDR3 has 15 amino acids. Germline CDR1 reads SGHRS; CDR2 reads YFSETQ. Trimming at V came to 0 bases and at J to 4 bases, leaving 5 bases not matched to a gene. CDR3 DNA: TGCGCCAGCAGCTTGGTCTCGGGGGGTTCAGATACGCAGTATTTT. As protein: CASSLVSGGSDTQYF.

This chain joins TRBV5-3 and TRBJ2-5, with D tentatively TRBD2 (6 bases). TRBV5-3 is treated as an ORF (open reading frame) with a function not yet certain. CDR3 length equals 17 residues. The V gene lost 0 bases and the J gene lost 5 bases, with 20 bases spanning the gap. CDR3 sequence (DNA): TGTGCCAGAAGCTTGGGCTGGCGGGATGGGGTGGTCGAGACCCAGTACTTC. This sequence encodes CARSLGWRDGVVETQYF.

The rearrangement uses TRBV7-9 and TRBJ1-5; 7 bases are shared with TRBD1. V was clipped by 5 bases and J by 6 bases; unmatched bases: 7. Germline V gene data show CDR1 as SEHNR and CDR2 as FQNEAQ (reference sequence). The CDR3 runs 14 residues. CDR3 nucleotide sequence: TGTGCCAGCAGCACACAGGGGAGTGGTCAGCCCCAGCATTTT. Protein: CASSTQGSGQPQHF.

The chain recombines TRBV19 with TRBJ2-6; TRBD2 agrees at 7 bases. The CDR3 contains 15 residues. Germline V gene data show CDR1 as LNHDA and CDR2 as SQIVND (reference sequence). J lost 2 bases, V lost 3 bases, and 1 base had no gene match. For the CDR3, the DNA is TGTGCCAGTAGTATGGGAGGGGCTGGGGCCAACGTCCTGACTTTC. Its protein product is CASSMGGAGANVLTF.

This chain links TRBV11-2 with TRBJ1-1; no firm D call. Germline lookup yields CDR1 SGHAT and CDR2 FQNNGV. The CDR3 contains 13 residues. V lost 3 bases and J lost 2, with 7 bases in between. CDR3 nucleotide sequence: TGTGCCAGCAGCTTCCACCCAAACACTGAAGCTTTCTTT. It specifies CASSFHPNTEAFF.

This clone was counted once. The V call is TRBV6-5, the J call TRBJ2-5; TRBD2 matches 10 bases. Germline loops: CDR1 MNHEY, CDR2 SVGAGI. The CDR3 consists of 15 residues. V dropped 6 bases and J dropped 2; count of bases not matched to a gene: 6. The CDR3 region has the DNA TGTGCCAGCAGGGGGCCGGGACTAGCGCAAGAGACCCAGTACTTC. Amino acid sequence: CASRGPGLAQETQYF.

The chain employs TRBV15 and TRBJ2-1; no reliable D call. The CDR3 sequence is 17 residues long. Trimming left V 0 bases short and J 4 bases short, with 16 bases between. The germline V gene encodes CDR1 LNHNV and CDR2 YYDKDF (reference sequence). The CDR3 nucleotides are TGTGCCACCAGCAGAGAGTCTCCGGACGTGCCATACAATGAGCAGTTCTTC. Its translation is CATSRESPDVPYNEQFF.

The CDR3 nucleotides are TGTGCCGTACTACGGTCTCCCGAGTCAAAATTCCTGACTTTC. Protein product: CAVLRSPESKFLTF. The chain couples TRBV10-3 to TRBJ2-6; D gene unclear. The germline V and J ends were trimmed by 11 bases and 14 bases, with 25 bases remaining between them. Germline assignment: CDR1 ENHRY and CDR2 SYGVKD. This CDR3 comprises 14 residues.

The chain is built from TRBV5-5 and TRBJ1-2; the match to TRBD1 covers 7 bases. J was trimmed by 7 bases and V by 4 bases; bases with no gene match: 7. Germline-derived CDR1 and CDR2 are SGHKS and YYEKEE (reference sequence). This CDR3 is built from 13 residues. The CDR3: CASSSRQGGGYTF. The CDR3 coding sequence is TGTGCCAGCAGCAGCAGACAGGGAGGTGGCTACACCTTC.

This rearrangement joins TRBV11-2 to TRBJ1-1; tentative D call: TRBD1 (5 bases). Germline V gives CDR1 SGHAT, CDR2 FQNNGV. Trimming pared 6 bases from V and 1 base from J, leaving 12 bases between. The CDR3 totals 14 residues. The CDR3 DNA reads as TGTGCCAGCAGTCGACAGTCTGCGAACACTGAAGCTTTCTTT. As protein: CASSRQSANTEAFF.

The V and J genes are TRBV7-8 and TRBJ1-2, with no clear D. V was trimmed by 8 bases and J by 4 bases, leaving 11 bases between them. CDR3 length: 12 amino acids. Per the germline V gene, CDR1 is SGHVS and CDR2 is FQNEAQ. CDR3 in amino acids: CASGVDGYGYTF. The CDR3, as DNA: TGTGCCAGCGGCGTGGATGGCTATGGCTACACCTTC.

V gene TRBV23-1 combines with J gene TRBJ2-2; D is unresolved. TRBV23-1 has ORF status, its function being uncertain. Trimming removed 6 bases from V and 1 base from J, with 3 bases in between. The CDR3 contains 12 residues. The CDR3 spells CASSRNTGELFF. CDR3 DNA sequence: TGCGCCAGCAGCCGGAACACCGGGGAGCTGTTTTTT.

The sample holds one count of this clone. The V call is TRBV11-3, the J call TRBJ2-1; 8 positions agree with TRBD2. Germline V gene lookup returns CDR1 SGHNT and CDR2 YENEEA. Losses at the gene ends were 0 bases for V and 7 bases for J; bases not matched to a gene: 2. This CDR3 spans 14 amino acids. The CDR3 DNA reads as TGTGCCAGCAGCTTAGACGGGGGGGCGAATGAGCAGTTCTTC. Amino acid sequence: CASSLDGGANEQFF.

The chain has TRBV27 and TRBJ1-2, with D unresolved. Germline-derived CDR1 and CDR2 are MNHEY and SMNVEV (reference sequence). Between the trimmed V and J ends, which lost 5 bases and 0 bases, there was a span of 16 bases. This CDR3 is 16 amino acids long. The CDR3 DNA is TGTGCCAGCAGTAGGGAGGGTAGGGTAGCTAACTATGGCTACACCTTC. It encodes CASSREGRVANYGYTF.

The chain couples TRBV11-2 to TRBJ1-4; D is undetermined. The CDR3 is 15 amino acids. Per germline, CDR1 SGHAT and CDR2 FQNNGV. V shed 5 bases and J shed 5 bases, with 15 bases lying between them. The CDR3 region has the DNA TGTGCCAGCAGCCCCGTCGGGCAGAAAAATGAAAAACTGTTTTTT. Residues: CASSPVGQKNEKLFF.

The chain links TRBV7-8 to TRBJ2-3; TRBD1 might be the D (5 bases). The CDR3 has 14 residues. V shed 5 bases and J shed 0 bases, with 9 bases lying between them. Germline-derived CDR1 and CDR2 are SGHVS and FQNEAQ. The DNA of the CDR3 is TGTGCCAGCAGCCCGACAGCTAGCACAGATACGCAGTATTTT. Its translation is CASSPTASTDTQYF. Together with reference TRBV7-8 and TRBJ2-3, the CDR3 gives the full variable domain: GAGVSQSPRYKVAKRGQDVALRCDPISGHVSLFWYQQALGQGPEFLTYFQNEAQLDKSGLPSDRFFAERPEGSVSTLKIQRTQQEDSAVYLCASSPTASTDTQYFGPGTRLTVL.

This clone was detected a few times. This sequence joins TRBV9 and TRBJ2-7; 8 bases agree with TRBD1. The V and J ends lost 1 base and 7 bases, in that order; junction bases with no gene match: 10. The length of the CDR3 is 15 residues. The germline gives CDR1 SGDLS, CDR2 YYNGEE. The CDR3 region has the DNA TGTGCCAGCAGCGTAACCAGGGGGCCCTTGGGGGAGCAGTACTTC. Translated, it gives CASSVTRGPLGEQYF.

This chain joins TRBV2 and TRBJ1-1; a possible D gene is TRBD1 (5 bases). With 4 bases removed from V and 11 bases from J, the gap between germline ends came to 23 bases. This CDR3 has 15 amino acids. Germline CDR1 SNHLY, CDR2 FYNNEI. The chain's CDR3 is CASSGRVRAGIRAFF. CDR3 sequence (DNA): TGTGCCAGCAGTGGGCGCGTCAGGGCGGGGATAAGGGCTTTCTTT.

The gene calls are TRBV25-1 and TRBJ2-5; D is ambiguous. This CDR3 comprises 14 residues. Per the germline V gene, CDR1 is MGHDK and CDR2 is SYGVNS. V lost 1 base, J lost 7 bases, and 13 bases lay in between. The CDR3: CASSESWTLRTQYF. CDR3 DNA sequence: TGTGCCAGCAGTGAATCTTGGACCCTTCGGACCCAGTACTTC.

The V and J genes are TRBV4-1 and TRBJ2-1; D could derive from TRBD1 or TRBD2 (5 bases each). The CDR3 covers 14 residues. Trimming pared 4 bases from V and 11 bases from J, leaving 18 bases between. Germline CDR1 reads MGHRA; CDR2 reads YSYEKL. The CDR3 sequence is CASSPRDPSRKQFF. DNA for the CDR3: TGCGCCAGCAGCCCCCGGGACCCCTCTCGGAAGCAGTTCTTC.

V is TRBV28 and J is TRBJ2-7; D is possibly TRBD1 or TRBD2 (5 bases each). Germline values: CDR1 MDHEN, CDR2 SYDVKM. V was trimmed by 11 bases and J by 5 bases, leaving 19 bases between them. The CDR3 sequence is 13 residues long. DNA for the CDR3: TGTGCCTCCCGGGGCCCGGCGTCCCACGAGCAGTACTTC. As protein: CASRGPASHEQYF.

This sequence joins TRBV11-1 and TRBJ2-7, with 9 bases matching TRBD1. Germline V gives CDR1 SGHAT, CDR2 FQDESV (reference sequence). Germline trimming cut 4 bases from V and 9 bases from J; bases unmatched to any gene: 10. This CDR3 comprises 14 residues. CDR3 in DNA: TGTGCCAGCAGCTCCGGACAGGGGATTACAGCGCAGTACTTC. This codes for CASSSGQGITAQYF.

This chain links TRBV2 with TRBJ2-3; 11 bases fit TRBD2. The V segment lost 5 bases and the J segment 5 bases; nucleotides outside the gene matches: 6. CDR3 length: 15 residues. The germline gives CDR1 SNHLY, CDR2 FYNNEI. The CDR3 loop reads CASSQNGLAGDTQYF. Written as DNA, the CDR3 is TGTGCCAGCAGTCAGAACGGACTAGCGGGAGATACGCAGTATTTT.

The rearrangement links TRBV6-1 to TRBJ2-7; 9 nucleotides agree with TRBD2. Per the germline V gene, CDR1 is MNHNS and CDR2 is SASEGT. J was trimmed by 3 bases and V by 7 bases; bases with no gene match: 4. This CDR3 region has 13 residues. CDR3 coding DNA: TGTGCCAGCATTCCTAGCGGGATCTACGAGCAGTACTTC. This codes for CASIPSGIYEQYF.

V gene TRBV9 combines with J gene TRBJ2-3; tentatively, D is TRBD2 (6 bases). The CDR3 runs 16 residues. From germline, CDR1 is SGDLS and CDR2 YYNGEE. V was cut by 4 bases and J by 0 bases, with 15 bases left in between. In DNA, the CDR3 is TGTGCCAGCAGCTACGCAGCGGGTGGCAGCACAGATACGCAGTATTTT. Its protein product is CASSYAAGGSTDTQYF.

The V call is TRBV28, the J call TRBJ2-7; TRBD1 matches at 12 bases. Germline assignment: CDR1 MDHEN and CDR2 SYDVKM. V was pared by 3 bases and J by 6 bases, with 6 bases of the junction left unmatched. The CDR3 is 15 residues long. This chain's CDR3 is CASSFTGTGGREQYF. In DNA form, the CDR3 reads TGTGCCAGCAGTTTTACCGGGACAGGGGGCCGCGAGCAGTACTTC.

For this clone: The same CDR3 can be traced to other DNA sequences in this sample. This sequence joins TRBV18 and TRBJ2-5; D uncertain. Germline CDR1 KGHSH, CDR2 LQKENI. Trimming left V 3 bases short and J 5 bases short, with 4 bases between. This CDR3 spans 11 amino acids. The CDR3 DNA reads TGTGCCAGCTCACCCGGGGAGACCCAGTACTTC. As protein: CASSPGETQYF.

The CDR3 DNA reads as TGTGCCAGTAGTATACAGGGAATTACGAGCAATCAGCCCCAGCATTTT. Translating gives CASSIQGITSNQPQHF. V gene TRBV19 combines with J gene TRBJ1-5, with D possibly TRBD1 on 5 matching bases. The CDR3 spans 16 residues. Between the trimmed V and J ends, which lost 2 bases and 1 base, there was a span of 12 bases. Germline assignment: CDR1 LNHDA and CDR2 SQIVND (reference sequence).